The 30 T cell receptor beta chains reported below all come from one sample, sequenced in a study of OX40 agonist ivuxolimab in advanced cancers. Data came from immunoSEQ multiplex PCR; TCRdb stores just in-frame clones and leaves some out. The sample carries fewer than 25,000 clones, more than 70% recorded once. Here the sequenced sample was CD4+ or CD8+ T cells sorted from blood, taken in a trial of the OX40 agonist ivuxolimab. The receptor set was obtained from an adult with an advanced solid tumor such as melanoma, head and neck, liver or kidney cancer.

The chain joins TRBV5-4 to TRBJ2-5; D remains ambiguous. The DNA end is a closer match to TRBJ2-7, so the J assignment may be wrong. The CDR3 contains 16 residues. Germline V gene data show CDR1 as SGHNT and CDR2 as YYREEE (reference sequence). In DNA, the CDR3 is TGTGCCAGCAGCGATACGACGACACCCATAATCTACGAGCAGTACTTC. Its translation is CASSDTTTPIIYEQYF.

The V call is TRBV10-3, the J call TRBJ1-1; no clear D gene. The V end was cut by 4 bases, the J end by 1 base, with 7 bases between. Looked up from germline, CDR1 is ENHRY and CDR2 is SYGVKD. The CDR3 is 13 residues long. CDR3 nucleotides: TGTGCCATCAGTGCCACCCAGAACACTGAAGCTTTCTTT. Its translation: CAISATQNTEAFF.

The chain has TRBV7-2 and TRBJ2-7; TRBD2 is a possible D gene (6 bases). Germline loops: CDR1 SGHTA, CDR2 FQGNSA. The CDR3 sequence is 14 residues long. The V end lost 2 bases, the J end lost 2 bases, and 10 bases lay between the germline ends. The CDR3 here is CASSLRGRPYEQYF. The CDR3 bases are TGTGCCAGCAGCTTACGGGGGAGACCCTACGAGCAGTACTTC.

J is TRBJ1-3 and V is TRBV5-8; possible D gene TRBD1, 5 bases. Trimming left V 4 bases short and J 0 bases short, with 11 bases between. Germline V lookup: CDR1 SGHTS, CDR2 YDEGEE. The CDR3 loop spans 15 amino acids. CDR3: CASSRDSYSGNTIYF. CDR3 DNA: TGTGCCAGCAGCAGGGACTCCTACTCTGGAAACACCATATATTTT.

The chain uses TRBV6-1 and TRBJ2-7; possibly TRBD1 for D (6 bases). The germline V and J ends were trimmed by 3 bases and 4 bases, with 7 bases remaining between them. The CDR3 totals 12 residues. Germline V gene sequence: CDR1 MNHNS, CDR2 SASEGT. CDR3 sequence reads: CASSDGQYEQYF. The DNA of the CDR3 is TGTGCCAGCAGTGATGGACAGTACGAGCAGTACTTC.

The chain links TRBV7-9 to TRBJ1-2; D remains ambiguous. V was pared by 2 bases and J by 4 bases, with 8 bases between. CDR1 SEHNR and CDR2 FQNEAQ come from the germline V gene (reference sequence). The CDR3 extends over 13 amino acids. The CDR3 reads CASSLMSGYGYTF. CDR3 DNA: TGTGCCAGCAGCTTAATGTCGGGCTATGGCTACACCTTC.

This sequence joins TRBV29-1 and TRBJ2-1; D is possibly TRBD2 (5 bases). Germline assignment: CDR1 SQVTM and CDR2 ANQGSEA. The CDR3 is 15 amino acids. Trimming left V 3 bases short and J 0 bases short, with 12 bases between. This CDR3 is CSVERARVSYNEQFF. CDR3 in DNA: TGCAGCGTTGAGCGGGCTCGCGTCTCCTACAATGAGCAGTTCTTC.

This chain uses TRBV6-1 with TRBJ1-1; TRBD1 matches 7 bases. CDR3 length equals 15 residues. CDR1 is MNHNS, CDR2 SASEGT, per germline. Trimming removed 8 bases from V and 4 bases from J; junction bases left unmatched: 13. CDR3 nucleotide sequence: TGTGCCAGCGAGGGGGCCCGGGGGGGAGGCACTGAAGCTTTCTTT. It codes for CASEGARGGGTEAFF.

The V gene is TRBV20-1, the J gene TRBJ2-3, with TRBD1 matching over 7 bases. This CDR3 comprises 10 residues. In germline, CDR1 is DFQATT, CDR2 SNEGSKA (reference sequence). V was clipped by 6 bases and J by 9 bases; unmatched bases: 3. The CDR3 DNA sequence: TGCAGTGCGCCACAGGGGACGCAGTATTTT. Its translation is CSAPQGTQYF.

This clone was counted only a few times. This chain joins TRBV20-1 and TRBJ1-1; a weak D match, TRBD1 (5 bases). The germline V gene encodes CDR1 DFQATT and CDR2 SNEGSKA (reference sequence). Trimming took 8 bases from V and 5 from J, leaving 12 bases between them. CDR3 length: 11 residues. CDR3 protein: CSFTGGTEAFF. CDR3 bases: TGCAGTTTCACGGGGGGGACTGAAGCTTTCTTT.

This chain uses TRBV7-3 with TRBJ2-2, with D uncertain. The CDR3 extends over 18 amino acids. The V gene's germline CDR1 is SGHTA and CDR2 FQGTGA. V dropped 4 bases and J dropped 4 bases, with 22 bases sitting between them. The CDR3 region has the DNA TGTGCCAGCAGCTCCCCCCAATCGTCCACCACCACCACCGGGGAGCTGTTTTTT. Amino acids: CASSSPQSSTTTTGELFF. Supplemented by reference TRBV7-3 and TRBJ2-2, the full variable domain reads GAGVSQTPSNKVTEKGKYVELRCDPISGHTALYWYRQSLGQGPEFLIYFQGTGAADDSGLPNDRFFAVRPEGSVSTLKIQRTERGDSAVYLCASSSPQSSTTTTGELFFGEGSRLTVL.

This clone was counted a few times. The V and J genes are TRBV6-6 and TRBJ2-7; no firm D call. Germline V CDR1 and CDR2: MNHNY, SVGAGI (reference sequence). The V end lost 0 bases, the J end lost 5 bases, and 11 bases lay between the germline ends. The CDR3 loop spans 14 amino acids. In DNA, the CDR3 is TGTGCCAGCAGTTACTCACTTAACCGGGACGAGCAGTACTTC. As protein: CASSYSLNRDEQYF.

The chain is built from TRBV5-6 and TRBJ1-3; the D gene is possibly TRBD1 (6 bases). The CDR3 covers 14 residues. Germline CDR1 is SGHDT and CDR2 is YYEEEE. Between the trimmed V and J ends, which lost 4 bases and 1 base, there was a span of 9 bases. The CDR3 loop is CASSRTDSGNTIYF. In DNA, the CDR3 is TGTGCCAGCAGCAGGACAGATTCTGGAAACACCATATATTTT.

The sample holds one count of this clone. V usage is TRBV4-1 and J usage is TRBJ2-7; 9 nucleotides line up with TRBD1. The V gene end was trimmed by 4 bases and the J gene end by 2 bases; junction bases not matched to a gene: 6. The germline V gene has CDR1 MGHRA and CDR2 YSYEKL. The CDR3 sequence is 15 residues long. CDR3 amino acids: CASSLGQGPAYEQYF. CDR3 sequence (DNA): TGCGCCAGCAGCCTCGGACAGGGGCCAGCCTACGAGCAGTACTTC.

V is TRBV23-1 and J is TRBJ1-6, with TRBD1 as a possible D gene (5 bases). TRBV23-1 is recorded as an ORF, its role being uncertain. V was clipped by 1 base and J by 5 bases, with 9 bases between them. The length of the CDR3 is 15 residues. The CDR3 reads CASSQCRANNSPLHF. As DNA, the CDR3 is TGCGCCAGCAGTCAATGCAGGGCAAATAATTCACCCCTCCACTTT.

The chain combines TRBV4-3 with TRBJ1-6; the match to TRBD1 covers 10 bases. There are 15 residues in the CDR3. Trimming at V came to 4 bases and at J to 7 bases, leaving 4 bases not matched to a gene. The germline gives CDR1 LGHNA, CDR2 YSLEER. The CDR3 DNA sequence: TGCGCCAGCAGCCCGACAGGGGGCCCCAATTCACCCCTCCACTTT. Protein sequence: CASSPTGGPNSPLHF.

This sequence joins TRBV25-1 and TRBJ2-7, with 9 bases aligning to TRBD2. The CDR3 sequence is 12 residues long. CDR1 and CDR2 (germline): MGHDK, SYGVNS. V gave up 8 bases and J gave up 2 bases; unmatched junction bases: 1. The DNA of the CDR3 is TGTGCCAGCGCGGGGGGGCCCTACGAGCAGTACTTC. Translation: CASAGGPYEQYF.

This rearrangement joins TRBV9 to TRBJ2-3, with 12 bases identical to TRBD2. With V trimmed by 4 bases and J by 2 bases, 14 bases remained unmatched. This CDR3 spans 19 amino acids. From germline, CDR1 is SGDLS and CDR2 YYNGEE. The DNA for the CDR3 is TGTGCCAGCAGCCTCAAAGGACTAGCGGGGACGCCAATCACAGATACGCAGTATTTT. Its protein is CASSLKGLAGTPITDTQYF.

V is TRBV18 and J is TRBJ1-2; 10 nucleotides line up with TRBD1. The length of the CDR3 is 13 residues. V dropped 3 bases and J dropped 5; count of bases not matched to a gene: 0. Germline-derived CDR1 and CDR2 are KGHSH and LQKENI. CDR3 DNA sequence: TGTGCCAGCTCACCGGACAGGGGGTATGGCTACACCTTC. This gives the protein CASSPDRGYGYTF.

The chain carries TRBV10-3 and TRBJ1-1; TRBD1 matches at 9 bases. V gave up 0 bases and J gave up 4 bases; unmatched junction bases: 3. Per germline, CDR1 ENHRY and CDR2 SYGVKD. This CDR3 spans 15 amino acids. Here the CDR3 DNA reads TGTGCCATCAGTGAGTCGACAGGGGGAGGCACTGAAGCTTTCTTT. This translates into CAISESTGGGTEAFF.

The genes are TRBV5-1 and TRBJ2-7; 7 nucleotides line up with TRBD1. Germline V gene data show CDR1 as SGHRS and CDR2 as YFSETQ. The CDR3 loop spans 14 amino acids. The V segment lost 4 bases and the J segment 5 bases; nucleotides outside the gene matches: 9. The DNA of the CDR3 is TGCGCCAGCAGCACGGACAGGTCCCCGGACGAGCAGTACTTC. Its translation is CASSTDRSPDEQYF.

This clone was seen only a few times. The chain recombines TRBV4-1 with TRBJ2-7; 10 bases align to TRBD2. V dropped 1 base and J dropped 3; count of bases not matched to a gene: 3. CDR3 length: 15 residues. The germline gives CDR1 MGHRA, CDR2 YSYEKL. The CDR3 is CASSQGLAGGYEQYF. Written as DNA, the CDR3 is TGCGCCAGCAGCCAAGGTTTAGCGGGAGGCTACGAGCAGTACTTC.

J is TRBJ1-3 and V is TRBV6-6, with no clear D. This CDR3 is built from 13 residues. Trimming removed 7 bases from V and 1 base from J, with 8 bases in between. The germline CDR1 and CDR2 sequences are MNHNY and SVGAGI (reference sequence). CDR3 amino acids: CASTMTSGNTIYF. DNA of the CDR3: TGTGCCAGCACTATGACTTCTGGAAACACCATATATTTT.

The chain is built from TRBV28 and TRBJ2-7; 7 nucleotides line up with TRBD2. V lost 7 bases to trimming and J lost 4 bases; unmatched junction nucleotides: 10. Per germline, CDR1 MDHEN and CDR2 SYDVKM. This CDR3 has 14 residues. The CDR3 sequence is CASTLGGSGYEQYF. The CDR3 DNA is TGTGCCAGCACCCTTGGCGGGAGTGGGTACGAGCAGTACTTC.

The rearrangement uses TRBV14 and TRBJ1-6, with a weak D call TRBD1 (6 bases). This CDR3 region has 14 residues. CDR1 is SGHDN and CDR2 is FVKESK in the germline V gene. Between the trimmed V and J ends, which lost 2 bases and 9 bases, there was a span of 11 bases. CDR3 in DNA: TGTGCCAGCAGCCAATTAACAGGGACTTCACCCCTCCACTTT. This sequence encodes CASSQLTGTSPLHF.

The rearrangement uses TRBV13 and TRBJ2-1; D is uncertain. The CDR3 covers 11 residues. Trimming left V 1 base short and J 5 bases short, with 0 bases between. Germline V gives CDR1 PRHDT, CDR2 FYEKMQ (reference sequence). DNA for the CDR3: TGTGCCAGCAGCTTAGACAATGAGCAGTTCTTC. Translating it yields CASSLDNEQFF. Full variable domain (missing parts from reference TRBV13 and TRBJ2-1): AAGVIQSPRHLIKEKRETATLKCYPIPRHDTVYWYQQGPGQDPQFLISFYEKMQSDKGSIPDRFSAQQFSDYHSELNMSSLELGDSALYFCASSLDNEQFFGPGTRLTVL.

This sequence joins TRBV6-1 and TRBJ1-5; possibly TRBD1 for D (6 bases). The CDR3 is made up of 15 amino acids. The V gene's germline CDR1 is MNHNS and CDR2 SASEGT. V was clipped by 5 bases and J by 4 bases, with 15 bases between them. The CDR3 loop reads CASSQEGQPNQPQHF. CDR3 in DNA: TGTGCCAGCAGTCAGGAAGGACAGCCTAATCAGCCCCAGCATTTT.

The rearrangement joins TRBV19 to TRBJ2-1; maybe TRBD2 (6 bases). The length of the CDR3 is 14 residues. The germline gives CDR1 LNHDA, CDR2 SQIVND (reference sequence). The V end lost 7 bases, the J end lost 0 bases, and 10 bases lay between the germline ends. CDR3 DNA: TGTGCCAGTATGGGAGGCGGCTCCTACAATGAGCAGTTCTTC. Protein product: CASMGGGSYNEQFF. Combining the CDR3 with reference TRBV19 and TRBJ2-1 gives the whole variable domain DGGITQSPKYLFRKEGQNVTLSCEQNLNHDAMYWYRQDPGQGLRLIYYSQIVNDFQKGDIAEGYSVSREKKESFPLTVTSAQKNPTAFYLCASMGGGSYNEQFFGPGTRLTVL.

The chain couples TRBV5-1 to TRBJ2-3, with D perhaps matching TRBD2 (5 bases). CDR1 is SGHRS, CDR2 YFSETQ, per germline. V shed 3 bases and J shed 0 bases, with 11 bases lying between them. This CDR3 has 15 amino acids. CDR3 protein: CASSSTRTSTDTQYF. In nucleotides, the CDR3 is TGCGCCAGCAGCTCCACGAGGACTAGCACAGATACGCAGTATTTT.

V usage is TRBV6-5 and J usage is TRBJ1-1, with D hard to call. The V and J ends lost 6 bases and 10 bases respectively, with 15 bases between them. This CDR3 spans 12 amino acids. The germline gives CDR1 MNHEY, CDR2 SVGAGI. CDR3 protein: CASSVEGVGAFF. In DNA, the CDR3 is TGTGCCAGCAGCGTCGAGGGAGTGGGAGCTTTCTTT.